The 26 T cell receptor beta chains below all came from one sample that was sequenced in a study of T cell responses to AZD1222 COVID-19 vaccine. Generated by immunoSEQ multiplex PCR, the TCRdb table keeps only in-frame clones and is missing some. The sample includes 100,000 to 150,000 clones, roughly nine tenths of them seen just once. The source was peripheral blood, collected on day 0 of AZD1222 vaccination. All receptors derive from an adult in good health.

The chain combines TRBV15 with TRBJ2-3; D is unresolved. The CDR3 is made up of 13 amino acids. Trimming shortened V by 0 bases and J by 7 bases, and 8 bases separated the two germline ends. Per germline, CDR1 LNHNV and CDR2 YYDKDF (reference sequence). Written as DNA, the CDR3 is TGTGCCACCAGCAGAGAGCTACTTCATACGCAGTATTTT. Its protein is CATSRELLHTQYF.

In DNA, the CDR3 is TGTGCCAGTAGTCGGGAGGTGAAGCGGGATCAGTCTTGGAGTGAGCAGTTCTTC. Amino acid sequence: CASSREVKRDQSWSEQFF. The chain couples TRBV19 to TRBJ2-1, with 7 bases matching TRBD2. The CDR3 spans 18 residues. The germline gives CDR1 LNHDA, CDR2 SQIVND (reference sequence). J was trimmed by 9 bases and V by 5 bases; bases with no gene match: 22.

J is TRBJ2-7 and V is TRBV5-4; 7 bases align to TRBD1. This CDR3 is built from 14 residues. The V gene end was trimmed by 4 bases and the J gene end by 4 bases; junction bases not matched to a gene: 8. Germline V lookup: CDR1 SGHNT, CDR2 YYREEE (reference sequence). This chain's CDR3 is CASSPDGTEYEQYF. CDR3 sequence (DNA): TGTGCCAGCAGCCCGGACGGGACAGAGTACGAGCAGTACTTC.

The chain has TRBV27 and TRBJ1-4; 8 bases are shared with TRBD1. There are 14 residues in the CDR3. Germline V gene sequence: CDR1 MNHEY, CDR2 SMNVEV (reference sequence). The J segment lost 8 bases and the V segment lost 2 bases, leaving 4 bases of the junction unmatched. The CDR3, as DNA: TGTGCCAGCAGTTTACTTCAGGGGGCCGAAAAACTGTTTTTT. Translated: CASSLLQGAEKLFF.

In DNA, the CDR3 is TGTGCCAGCAGCACGGGACAGGGTAATGAAAAACTGTTTTTT. Translated: CASSTGQGNEKLFF. The chain couples TRBV5-6 to TRBJ1-4; 9 bases are a match to TRBD1. The CDR3 has 14 residues. CDR1 is SGHDT and CDR2 is YYEEEE in the germline V gene. Trimming took 4 bases from V and 4 from J; bases not matched to a gene: 2.

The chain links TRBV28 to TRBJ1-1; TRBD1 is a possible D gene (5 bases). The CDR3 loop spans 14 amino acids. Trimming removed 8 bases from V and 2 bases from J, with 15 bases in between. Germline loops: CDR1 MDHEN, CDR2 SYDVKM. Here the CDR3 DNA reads TGTGCCAGCGGTTCAGGGCAGGGAAACACTGAAGCTTTCTTT. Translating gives CASGSGQGNTEAFF.

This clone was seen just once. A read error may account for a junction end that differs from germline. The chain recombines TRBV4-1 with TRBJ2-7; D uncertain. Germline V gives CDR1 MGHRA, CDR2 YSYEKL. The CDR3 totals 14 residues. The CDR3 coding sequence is TGCGCCAGCAGTCAAGGCAGCGAGACCTACGAGCAGTACTTC. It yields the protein CASSQGSETYEQYF.

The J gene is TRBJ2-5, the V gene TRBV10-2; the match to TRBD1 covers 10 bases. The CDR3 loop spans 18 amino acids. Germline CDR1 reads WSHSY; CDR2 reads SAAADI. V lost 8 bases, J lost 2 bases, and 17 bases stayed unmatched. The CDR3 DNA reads TGCGCCAGCTCGTCGACAGGGGGCAACGCCGAGGTACAAGAGACCCAGTACTTC. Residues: CASSSTGGNAEVQETQYF.

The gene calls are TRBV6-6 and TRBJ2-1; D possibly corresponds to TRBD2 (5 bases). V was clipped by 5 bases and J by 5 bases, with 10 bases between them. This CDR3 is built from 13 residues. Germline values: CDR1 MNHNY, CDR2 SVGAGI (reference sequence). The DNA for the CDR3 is TGTGCCAGCAGTCCCCGGGATCACAATGAGCAGTTCTTC. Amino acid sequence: CASSPRDHNEQFF.

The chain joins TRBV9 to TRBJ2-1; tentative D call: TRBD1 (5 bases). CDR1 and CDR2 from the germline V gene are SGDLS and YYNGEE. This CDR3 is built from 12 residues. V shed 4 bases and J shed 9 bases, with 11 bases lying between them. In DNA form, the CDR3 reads TGTGCCAGCAGCCCTCCCCAGGGTGAGCAGTTCTTC. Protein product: CASSPPQGEQFF.

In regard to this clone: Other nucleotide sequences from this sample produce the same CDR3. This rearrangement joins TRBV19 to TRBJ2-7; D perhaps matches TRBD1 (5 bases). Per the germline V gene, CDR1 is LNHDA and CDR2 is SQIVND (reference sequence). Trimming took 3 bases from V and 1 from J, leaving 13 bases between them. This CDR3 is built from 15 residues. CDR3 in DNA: TGTGCCAGTAGTATTGGGCAGGGCCTTTCCTACGAGCAGTACTTC. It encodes CASSIGQGLSYEQYF.

CDR3 amino acids: CASIPEYGAAGGYTF. In DNA, the CDR3 is TGTGCCAGCATCCCTGAATATGGGGCCGCGGGTGGCTACACCTTC. V is TRBV7-7 and J is TRBJ1-2; maybe TRBD1 (5 bases). Germline V CDR1 and CDR2: SSHAT, FNYEAQ (reference sequence). With 7 bases removed from V and 7 bases from J, the gap between germline ends came to 22 bases. The CDR3 spans 15 residues.

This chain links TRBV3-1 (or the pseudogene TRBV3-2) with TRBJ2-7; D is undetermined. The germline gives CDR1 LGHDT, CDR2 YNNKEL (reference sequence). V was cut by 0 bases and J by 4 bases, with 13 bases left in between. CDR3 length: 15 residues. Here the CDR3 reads CASSQDLARKYEQYF. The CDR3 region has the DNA TGTGCCAGCAGCCAAGATCTCGCTCGGAAATACGAGCAGTACTTC.

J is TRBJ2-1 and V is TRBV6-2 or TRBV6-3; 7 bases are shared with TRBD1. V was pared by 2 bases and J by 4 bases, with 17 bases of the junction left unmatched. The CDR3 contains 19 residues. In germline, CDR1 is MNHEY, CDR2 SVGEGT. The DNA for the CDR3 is TGTGCCAGCAGTTACCCGCCCTATTTTTGGACAGGTAGGTACAATGAGCAGTTCTTC. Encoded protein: CASSYPPYFWTGRYNEQFF.

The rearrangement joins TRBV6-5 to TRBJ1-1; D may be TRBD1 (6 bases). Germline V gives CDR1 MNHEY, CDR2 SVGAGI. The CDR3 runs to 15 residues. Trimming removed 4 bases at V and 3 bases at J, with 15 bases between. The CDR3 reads CASSWENTGYTEAFF. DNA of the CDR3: TGTGCCAGCAGTTGGGAAAACACAGGGTACACTGAAGCTTTCTTT.

CDR3 bases: TGCGCCAGCAGCTTGGGATCGGATACGGAGACCCAGTACTTC. Translating it yields CASSLGSDTETQYF. The V gene is TRBV5-1, the J gene TRBJ2-5; the D is unclear. Trimming left V 0 bases short and J 5 bases short, with 11 bases between. Germline CDR1 reads SGHRS; CDR2 reads YFSETQ. CDR3 length equals 14 residues.

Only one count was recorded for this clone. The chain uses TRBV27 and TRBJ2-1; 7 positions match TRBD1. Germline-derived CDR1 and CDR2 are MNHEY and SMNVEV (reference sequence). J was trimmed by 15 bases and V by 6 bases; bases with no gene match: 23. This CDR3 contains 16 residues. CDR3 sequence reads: CASRQNRGDSTQRRFF. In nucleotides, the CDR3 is TGTGCCAGCAGACAAAACAGAGGGGACAGTACCCAACGGCGGTTCTTC.

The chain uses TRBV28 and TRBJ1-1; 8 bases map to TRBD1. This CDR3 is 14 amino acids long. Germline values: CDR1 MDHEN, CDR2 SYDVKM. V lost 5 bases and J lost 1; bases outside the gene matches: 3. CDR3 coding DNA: TGTGCCAGCAGTACAGGGGGGACGAACACTGAAGCTTTCTTT. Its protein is CASSTGGTNTEAFF.

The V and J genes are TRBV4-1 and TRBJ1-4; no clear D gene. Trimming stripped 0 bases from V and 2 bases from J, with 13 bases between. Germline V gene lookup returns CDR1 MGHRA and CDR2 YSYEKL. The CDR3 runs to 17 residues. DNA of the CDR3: TGCGCCAGCAGCCAAGATCAGAGTTTAAGGACTAATGAAAAACTGTTTTTT. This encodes CASSQDQSLRTNEKLFF.

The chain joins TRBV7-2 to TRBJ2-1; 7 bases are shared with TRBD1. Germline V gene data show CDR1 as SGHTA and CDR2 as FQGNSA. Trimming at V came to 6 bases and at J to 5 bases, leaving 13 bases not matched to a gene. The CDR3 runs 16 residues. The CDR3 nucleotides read TGTGCCAGCAGAACACTTCCGGGACAGCCCCACAATGAGCAGTTCTTC. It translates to CASRTLPGQPHNEQFF. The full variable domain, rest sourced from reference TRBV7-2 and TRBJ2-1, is GAGVSQSPSNKVTEKGKDVELRCDPISGHTALYWYRQSLGQGLEFLIYFQGNSAPDKSGLPSDRFSAERTGGSVSTLTIQRTQQEDSAVYLCASRTLPGQPHNEQFFGPGTRLTVL.

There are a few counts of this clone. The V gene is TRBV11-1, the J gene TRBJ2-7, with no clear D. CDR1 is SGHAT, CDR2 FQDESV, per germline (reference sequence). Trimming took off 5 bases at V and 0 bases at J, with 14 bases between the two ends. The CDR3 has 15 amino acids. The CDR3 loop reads CASSQPPGRSYEQYF. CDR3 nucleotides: TGTGCCAGCAGCCAACCTCCGGGCCGCTCCTACGAGCAGTACTTC.

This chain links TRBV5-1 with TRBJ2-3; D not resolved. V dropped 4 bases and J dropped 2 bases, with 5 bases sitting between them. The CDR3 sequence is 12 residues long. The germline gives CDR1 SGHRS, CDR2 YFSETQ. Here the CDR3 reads CASSRTTDTQYF. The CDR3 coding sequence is TGCGCCAGCAGCCGTACCACAGATACGCAGTATTTT. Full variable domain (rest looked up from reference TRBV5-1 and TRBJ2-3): KAGVTQTPRYLIKTRGQQVTLSCSPISGHRSVSWYQQTPGQGLQFLFEYFSETQRNKGNFPGRFSGRQFSNSRSEMNVSTLELGDSALYLCASSRTTDTQYFGPGTRLTVL.

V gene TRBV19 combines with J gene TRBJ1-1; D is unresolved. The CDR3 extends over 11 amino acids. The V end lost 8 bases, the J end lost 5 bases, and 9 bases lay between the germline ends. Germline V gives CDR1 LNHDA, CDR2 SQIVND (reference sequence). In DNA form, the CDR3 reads TGTGCCAGTGGTTGGAGGACTGAAGCTTTCTTT. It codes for CASGWRTEAFF.

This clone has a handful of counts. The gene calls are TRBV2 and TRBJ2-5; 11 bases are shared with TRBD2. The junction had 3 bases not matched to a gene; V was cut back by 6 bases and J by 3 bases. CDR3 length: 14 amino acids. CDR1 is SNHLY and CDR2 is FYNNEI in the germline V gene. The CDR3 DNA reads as TGTGCCAGCAGACCGGGACTAGCGGAAGAGACCCAGTACTTC. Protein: CASRPGLAEETQYF.

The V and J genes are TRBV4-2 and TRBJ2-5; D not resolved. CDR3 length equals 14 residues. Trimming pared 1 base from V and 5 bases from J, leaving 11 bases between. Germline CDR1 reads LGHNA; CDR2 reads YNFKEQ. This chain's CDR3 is CASSQVGYSETQYF. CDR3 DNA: TGTGCCAGCAGCCAAGTGGGGTACTCGGAGACCCAGTACTTC.

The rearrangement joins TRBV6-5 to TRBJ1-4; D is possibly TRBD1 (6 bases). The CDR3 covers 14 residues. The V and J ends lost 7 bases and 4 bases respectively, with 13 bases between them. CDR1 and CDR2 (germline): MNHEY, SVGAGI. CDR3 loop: CASNNGQINEKLFF. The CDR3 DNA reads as TGTGCCAGCAACAACGGACAGATTAATGAAAAACTGTTTTTT.